One and the same sample provided the 20 T cell receptor beta chains below, sequenced in a study of shared clonotypes between healthy human individuals. Naive CD8 cells, CD45RO-negative and positively selected for CCR7, excluded terminally differentiated effector memory CD45RA+ cells. Data came from immunoSEQ multiplex PCR; TCRdb stores just in-frame clones and leaves some out. The sample holds 800,000 or so clones, 96% seen once. Sequenced sample: naive CD8+ T cells sorted from blood. Receptors were obtained from a man aged 25 to 40 in good health.

The V call is TRBV10-3, the J call TRBJ1-2; 7 nucleotides match TRBD1. Germline CDR1 and CDR2: ENHRY and SYGVKD. The trim removed 2 bases at V and 5 bases at J, leaving 8 bases unmatched. The CDR3 spans 15 residues. The chain's CDR3 is CAISEGDSRGYGYTF. As DNA, the CDR3 is TGTGCCATCAGTGAGGGGGACAGCCGGGGGTATGGCTACACCTTC.

A note on this clone: At the DNA level, this CDR3 is encoded by other sequences in the same sample as well. The chain links TRBV27 to TRBJ2-7, with D maybe TRBD2 (6 bases). The CDR3 runs 14 residues. Trimming removed 3 bases at V and 4 bases at J, with 13 bases between. Per germline, CDR1 MNHEY and CDR2 SMNVEV (reference sequence). This chain's CDR3 is CASSFARESYEQYF. The CDR3 region has the DNA TGTGCCAGCAGTTTCGCCCGGGAGAGTTACGAGCAGTACTTC.

This clone was seen a single time. V is TRBV5-4 and J is TRBJ2-5; D not certain. The germline CDR1 and CDR2 sequences are SGHNT and YYREEE (reference sequence). V lost 4 bases and J lost 1, with 17 bases in between. The CDR3 length is 16 residues. Here the CDR3 reads CASSIHPGLGQETQYF. The CDR3 region has the DNA TGTGCCAGCAGCATCCACCCCGGGCTAGGCCAAGAGACCCAGTACTTC.

The J gene is TRBJ2-7, the V gene TRBV7-8, with D possibly being TRBD1 (5 bases). V gave up 4 bases and J gave up 1 base, with 17 bases separating them. There are 16 residues in the CDR3. Per the germline V gene, CDR1 is SGHVS and CDR2 is FQNEAQ. The CDR3 bases are TGTGCCAGCAGCTCAACTACAGGATTCCTTTCCTACGAGCAGTACTTC. It translates to CASSSTTGFLSYEQYF.

The chain combines TRBV9 with TRBJ2-7; 7 bases match TRBD1. With 3 bases clipped from V and 6 bases from J, the junction kept 9 bases outside the gene matches. Looked up from germline, CDR1 is SGDLS and CDR2 is YYNGEE. The CDR3 consists of 14 residues. CDR3 nucleotides: TGTGCCAGCAGCGCCACCGACAGGGATTTCGAGCAGTACTTC. Its protein product is CASSATDRDFEQYF.

This clone has only one observation. This chain connects TRBV29-1 to TRBJ2-7; a weak D match, TRBD2 (5 bases). CDR1 and CDR2 from the germline V gene are SQVTM and ANQGSEA. The CDR3 consists of 13 residues. V lost 5 bases, J lost 1 base, and 12 bases lay in between. Here the CDR3 reads CSVIPGRSYEQYF. The DNA for the CDR3 is TGCAGCGTTATCCCGGGAAGATCCTACGAGCAGTACTTC.

The genes are TRBV28 and TRBJ1-1, with D uncertain. The V end was cut by 4 bases, the J end by 0 bases, with 12 bases between. The germline V gene encodes CDR1 MDHEN and CDR2 SYDVKM. The CDR3 has 15 residues. In DNA form, the CDR3 reads TGTGCCAGCAGTTGGTCAGGACCCATGAACACTGAAGCTTTCTTT. Its protein is CASSWSGPMNTEAFF.

V and J are TRBV29-1 and TRBJ1-2; perhaps TRBD1 as D (6 bases). Germline-derived CDR1 and CDR2 are SQVTM and ANQGSEA. CDR3 size: 14 residues. V gave up 7 bases and J gave up 4 bases, with 19 bases separating them. The CDR3 spells CSADVGGLGYGYTF. The CDR3 region has the DNA TGCAGCGCCGACGTCGGGGGGCTCGGCTATGGCTACACCTTC.

V gene TRBV5-6 combines with J gene TRBJ2-7; 8 bases line up with TRBD2. Trimming at V came to 2 bases and at J to 4 bases, leaving 2 bases not matched to a gene. This CDR3 contains 13 residues. In germline, CDR1 is SGHDT, CDR2 YYEEEE. CDR3 region: CASSFASGYEQYF. CDR3 coding DNA: TGTGCCAGCAGCTTTGCTAGCGGGTACGAGCAGTACTTC.

The genes are TRBV7-9 and TRBJ1-5; the D is unclear. This CDR3 contains 15 residues. Trimming took 1 base from V and 0 from J, leaving 7 bases between them. Germline V lookup: CDR1 SEHNR, CDR2 FQNEAQ (reference sequence). In nucleotides, the CDR3 is TGTGCCAGCAGCTTAGGTCGGTCTAGCAATCAGCCCCAGCATTTT. Its translation is CASSLGRSSNQPQHF. Full variable domain (remainder filled in from reference TRBV7-9 and TRBJ1-5): DTGVSQNPRHKITKRGQNVTFRCDPISEHNRLYWYRQTLGQGPEFLTYFQNEAQLEKSRLLSDRFSAERPKGSFSTLEIQRTEQGDSAMYLCASSLGRSSNQPQHFGDGTRLSIL.

This chain uses TRBV15 with TRBJ2-1; D unresolved. The V end was cut by 6 bases, the J end by 7 bases, with 10 bases between. Germline loops: CDR1 LNHNV, CDR2 YYDKDF (reference sequence). The CDR3 runs 12 residues. The CDR3: CATSMFYNEQFF. Here the CDR3 DNA reads TGTGCCACCAGTATGTTCTATAATGAGCAGTTCTTC.

This chain connects TRBV29-1 to TRBJ2-7; D is perhaps TRBD2 (5 bases). V shed 7 bases and J shed 5 bases, with 12 bases lying between them. Germline V lookup: CDR1 SQVTM, CDR2 ANQGSEA. The CDR3 is 11 amino acids. The CDR3 is CSAKDSNEQYF. In DNA form, the CDR3 reads TGCAGCGCTAAGGACTCGAACGAGCAGTACTTC.

The J gene is TRBJ2-7, the V gene TRBV6-1; 9 bases are a match to TRBD1. CDR3 size: 14 residues. CDR1 is MNHNS, CDR2 SASEGT, per germline. Germline trimming cut 8 bases from V and 0 bases from J; bases unmatched to any gene: 5. In DNA form, the CDR3 reads TGTGCCAGCCAGGGGACAGGGAACTCCTACGAGCAGTACTTC. This encodes CASQGTGNSYEQYF.

This chain connects TRBV7-9 to TRBJ1-2; D not resolved. Trimming left V 11 bases short and J 2 bases short, with 18 bases between. Per germline, CDR1 SEHNR and CDR2 FQNEAQ (reference sequence). CDR3 size: 14 residues. CDR3 sequence (DNA): TGTGCCTACGTAATACCCGGCGGAAACTATGGCTACACCTTC. It specifies CAYVIPGGNYGYTF.

The rearrangement joins TRBV27 to TRBJ2-1, with unresolved D. V was trimmed by 6 bases and J by 0 bases, leaving 9 bases between them. There are 14 residues in the CDR3. Germline V gene sequence: CDR1 MNHEY, CDR2 SMNVEV (reference sequence). This chain's CDR3 is CASSLGYSYNEQFF. For the CDR3, the DNA is TGTGCCAGCAGCCTCGGATACTCCTACAATGAGCAGTTCTTC.

J is TRBJ2-5 and V is TRBV15; D perhaps matches TRBD2 (6 bases). The CDR3 is 16 residues long. Germline lookup yields CDR1 LNHNV and CDR2 YYDKDF (reference sequence). V was clipped by 3 bases and J by 3 bases, with 17 bases between them. In DNA, the CDR3 is TGTGCCACCAGCAGGAACCGAAGGGGACTCGAAGAGACCCAGTACTTC. Translation gives CATSRNRRGLEETQYF.

The chain combines TRBV2 with TRBJ2-2, with TRBD1 matching 10 bases. The trim removed 3 bases at V and 5 bases at J, leaving 6 bases unmatched. Germline CDR1 SNHLY, CDR2 FYNNEI. The CDR3 sequence is 16 residues long. The CDR3: CASSDPTGGATGELFF. DNA for the CDR3: TGTGCCAGCAGTGACCCGACAGGGGGCGCGACCGGGGAGCTGTTTTTT.

This clone was picked up a small number of times. The V call is TRBV9, the J call TRBJ1-1; D is uncertain. This CDR3 contains 14 residues. The germline V and J ends were trimmed by 0 bases and 3 bases, with 9 bases remaining between them. Germline V CDR1 and CDR2: SGDLS, YYNGEE. This chain's CDR3 is CASSVGTHDTEAFF. As DNA, the CDR3 is TGTGCCAGCAGCGTAGGGACCCATGACACTGAAGCTTTCTTT. The whole variable domain, filled in from reference TRBV9 and TRBJ1-1, reads DSGVTQTPKHLITATGQRVTLRCSPRSGDLSVYWYQQSLDQGLQFLIQYYNGEERAKGNILERFSAQQFPDLHSELNLSSLELGDSALYFCASSVGTHDTEAFFGQGTRLTVV.

V is TRBV19 and J is TRBJ1-1, with D possibly matching TRBD1 (6 bases). Trimming stripped 4 bases from V and 0 bases from J, with 12 bases between. This CDR3 has 15 residues. Per the germline V gene, CDR1 is LNHDA and CDR2 is SQIVND (reference sequence). The CDR3 sequence: CASSTTGYMNTEAFF. CDR3 nucleotide sequence: TGTGCCAGTAGTACCACAGGGTACATGAACACTGAAGCTTTCTTT.

The V call is TRBV10-3, the J call TRBJ2-5; TRBD2 might be the D (7 bases). Germline lookup yields CDR1 ENHRY and CDR2 SYGVKD. CDR3 length equals 16 residues. Trimming left V 0 bases short and J 3 bases short, with 14 bases between. Here the CDR3 reads CAISESSGGPKETQYF. CDR3 nucleotides: TGTGCCATCAGTGAGTCTTCCGGGGGGCCGAAAGAGACCCAGTACTTC.